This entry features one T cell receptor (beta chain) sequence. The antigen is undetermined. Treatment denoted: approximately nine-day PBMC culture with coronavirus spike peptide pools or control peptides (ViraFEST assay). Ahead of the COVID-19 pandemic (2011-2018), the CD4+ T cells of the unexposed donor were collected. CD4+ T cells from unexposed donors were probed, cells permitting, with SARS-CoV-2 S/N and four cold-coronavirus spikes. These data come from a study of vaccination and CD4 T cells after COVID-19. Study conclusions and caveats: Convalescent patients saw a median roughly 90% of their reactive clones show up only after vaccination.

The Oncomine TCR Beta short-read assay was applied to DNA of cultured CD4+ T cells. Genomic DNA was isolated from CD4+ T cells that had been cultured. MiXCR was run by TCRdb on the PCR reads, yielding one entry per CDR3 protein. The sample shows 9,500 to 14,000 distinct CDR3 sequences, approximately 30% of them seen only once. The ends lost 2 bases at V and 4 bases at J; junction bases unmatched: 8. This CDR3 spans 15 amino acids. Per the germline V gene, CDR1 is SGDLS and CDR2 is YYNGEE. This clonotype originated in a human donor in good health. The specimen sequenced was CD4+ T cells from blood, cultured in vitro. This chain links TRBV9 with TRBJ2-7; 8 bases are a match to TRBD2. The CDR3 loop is CASSVGNSGTYEQYF. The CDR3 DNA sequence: TGTGCCAGCAGCGTCGGTAATAGCGGGACTTACGAGCAGTACTTC.